One and the same sample provided the 29 T cell receptor beta chains below, sequenced in a study of shared clonotypes between healthy human individuals. Sequencing was performed with immunoSEQ multiplex PCR; in TCRdb, only in-frame clones are kept and a portion is missing. Of 2 million or so clones listed, about 95% were seen once; the top ten hold around 0.13%. The source material was naive CD4+ T cells sorted from blood. The subset is: CD45RA+ positively selected. These receptors were obtained from a man aged 18 to 30 in good health.

Turning to this clone: The same CDR3 can be traced to other DNA sequences in this sample. This chain uses TRBV7-8 with TRBJ2-7; D is unresolved. The CDR3 runs to 13 residues. Germline CDR1 reads SGHVS; CDR2 reads FQNEAQ. Trimming left V 1 base short and J 2 bases short, with 6 bases between. This CDR3 reads CASSLGGPYEQYF. The CDR3, as DNA: TGTGCCAGCAGCTTAGGCGGACCCTACGAGCAGTACTTC.

The CDR3 spells CASNPGRGISTDTQYF. The CDR3 DNA follows: TGTGCCAGTAACCCGGGGAGGGGGATTAGCACAGATACGCAGTATTTT. This chain links TRBV19 with TRBJ2-3, with a tentative D call TRBD2 (7 bases). V lost 7 bases to trimming and J lost 0 bases, with 17 bases between them. The CDR3 consists of 16 residues. Germline loops: CDR1 LNHDA, CDR2 SQIVND (reference sequence).

The chain employs TRBV6-1 and TRBJ2-7; D is possibly TRBD1 (6 bases). Trimming stripped 4 bases from V and 4 bases from J, with 20 bases between. This CDR3 region has 16 residues. Germline-derived CDR1 and CDR2 are MNHNS and SASEGT. The CDR3 loop reads CASSGGRLGRGYEQYF. CDR3 DNA: TGTGCCAGCAGTGGCGGGCGATTAGGCAGGGGATACGAGCAGTACTTC.

With regard to this clone: In the same sample, other DNA sequences code for this CDR3. J is TRBJ1-2 and V is TRBV28; 8 bases are shared with TRBD1. V gave up 5 bases and J gave up 4 bases; unmatched junction bases: 3. The CDR3 extends over 13 amino acids. The germline CDR1 and CDR2 sequences are MDHEN and SYDVKM. The CDR3 region is CASSPDRVYGYTF. CDR3 in DNA: TGTGCCAGCAGTCCGGACAGGGTCTATGGCTACACCTTC.

The chain recombines TRBV19 with TRBJ2-3; 10 nucleotides match TRBD2. J lost 0 bases, V lost 4 bases, and 4 bases had no gene match. Germline CDR1 LNHDA, CDR2 SQIVND (reference sequence). This CDR3 contains 16 residues. The CDR3 protein is CASSTSGSYSTDTQYF. CDR3 DNA sequence: TGTGCCAGTAGTACTAGCGGGAGTTATAGCACAGATACGCAGTATTTT.

This rearrangement joins TRBV6-5 to TRBJ2-7, with D possibly matching TRBD1 (7 bases). The CDR3 extends over 13 amino acids. Germline V CDR1 and CDR2: MNHEY, SVGAGI. The ends were cut back, 6 bases at V and 2 bases at J, with 11 bases in the middle. The DNA of the CDR3 is TGTGCCAGCAGGGAGGGACAGCCCTACGAGCAGTACTTC. It yields the protein CASREGQPYEQYF.

A note on this clone: Different DNA sequences within this sample yield the same CDR3. V gene TRBV5-1 combines with J gene TRBJ2-1; D not resolved. The CDR3 totals 12 residues. Trimming left V 2 bases short and J 5 bases short, with 5 bases between. CDR1 and CDR2 (germline): SGHRS, YFSETQ. This CDR3 reads CASSLTNNEQFF. The CDR3 DNA follows: TGCGCCAGCAGCTTAACAAACAATGAGCAGTTCTTC.

The V call is TRBV7-2, the J call TRBJ2-1, with D possibly matching TRBD2 (7 bases). CDR3 length equals 14 residues. V gave up 8 bases and J gave up 9 bases, with 20 bases separating them. In germline, CDR1 is SGHTA, CDR2 FQGNSA. Written as DNA, the CDR3 is TGTGCCAGCGTCAGGGGAGGGGATTCCGGTGAGCAGTTCTTC. It encodes CASVRGGDSGEQFF.

The CDR3 DNA follows: TGTGCCAGCAGCTTGCAGGGTAGCGTGTTGGGGAATGAGCAGTTCTTC. Translation: CASSLQGSVLGNEQFF. This rearrangement joins TRBV5-4 to TRBJ2-1; D assignment may be TRBD1 or TRBD2 (5 bases each). The germline V gene has CDR1 SGHNT and CDR2 YYREEE (reference sequence). V shed 1 base and J shed 7 bases, with 18 bases lying between them. This CDR3 spans 16 amino acids.

The chain links TRBV14 to TRBJ2-2; D may correspond to TRBD1 or TRBD2 (5 bases each). V lost 1 base, J lost 2 bases, and 26 bases lay in between. Per germline, CDR1 SGHDN and CDR2 FVKESK. The CDR3 length is 21 residues. CDR3 in DNA: TGTGCCAGCAGCCAAGGGCCACGACTCACCGGGACCGCAGAAAACACCGGGGAGCTGTTTTTT. Protein product: CASSQGPRLTGTAENTGELFF.

The gene calls are TRBV6-1 and TRBJ2-2; D not resolved. The CDR3 has 15 amino acids. CDR1 is MNHNS and CDR2 is SASEGT in the germline V gene. The ends were cut back, 6 bases at V and 0 bases at J, with 11 bases in the middle. The CDR3 nucleotides are TGTGCCAGCAGGGGCTCCCTAGCGAACACCGGGGAGCTGTTTTTT. Amino acid sequence: CASRGSLANTGELFF.

V is TRBV2 and J is TRBJ1-1; maybe TRBD1 (6 bases). The V gene lost 6 bases and the J gene lost 7 bases, with 9 bases spanning the gap. CDR3 length: 11 residues. Germline V lookup: CDR1 SNHLY, CDR2 FYNNEI. CDR3 region: CASRMDSEAFF. The CDR3 DNA reads as TGTGCCAGCAGAATGGACAGTGAAGCTTTCTTT.

This chain joins TRBV25-1 and TRBJ2-1, with a weak D call TRBD2 (6 bases). Trimming pared 5 bases from V and 6 bases from J, leaving 14 bases between. From germline, CDR1 is MGHDK and CDR2 SYGVNS. The CDR3 consists of 14 residues. The CDR3 protein is CASSSRGHINEQFF. The CDR3 DNA sequence: TGTGCCAGCAGTTCGCGGGGTCATATCAATGAGCAGTTCTTC.

A single count supports this clone. V is TRBV11-2 and J is TRBJ2-1; 8 nucleotides agree with TRBD2. Germline trimming cut 5 bases from V and 6 bases from J; bases unmatched to any gene: 12. Germline V gene sequence: CDR1 SGHAT, CDR2 FQNNGV. CDR3 length equals 16 residues. Here the CDR3 reads CASSHLAGSPTNEQFF. The CDR3 DNA reads TGTGCCAGCAGCCATTTAGCGGGGAGTCCCACCAATGAGCAGTTCTTC.

The rearrangement joins TRBV2 to TRBJ2-7; 8 positions agree with TRBD2. The J segment lost 1 base and the V segment lost 2 bases, leaving 7 bases of the junction unmatched. The V gene's germline CDR1 is SNHLY and CDR2 FYNNEI. CDR3 size: 16 residues. The CDR3 DNA follows: TGTGCCAGCAGTGAATCCTTGGCTAGCGGGTCCTACGAGCAGTACTTC. Translation gives CASSESLASGSYEQYF.

V gene TRBV5-1 combines with J gene TRBJ1-6, with 8 nucleotides matching TRBD1. Germline lookup yields CDR1 SGHRS and CDR2 YFSETQ. The junction had 5 bases not matched to a gene; V was cut back by 2 bases and J by 10 bases. This CDR3 is built from 14 residues. CDR3 DNA sequence: TGCGCCAGCAGCTTCGGACAGGGAGGCTCACCCCTCCACTTT. Translated: CASSFGQGGSPLHF.

CDR3 sequence reads: CASSQAWSEKLFF. CDR3 nucleotide sequence: TGCGCCAGCAGCCAAGCGTGGAGTGAAAAACTGTTTTTT. V and J are TRBV4-1 and TRBJ1-4, with D unclear. The V gene lost 1 base and the J gene lost 7 bases, with 7 bases spanning the gap. The germline V gene encodes CDR1 MGHRA and CDR2 YSYEKL. CDR3 length: 13 amino acids.

The chain is built from TRBV5-5 and TRBJ2-4; D call uncertain. V was shortened by 1 base and J by 3 bases, with 14 bases between the two germline ends. CDR3 length: 16 residues. Germline lookup yields CDR1 SGHKS and CDR2 YYEKEE (reference sequence). The DNA for the CDR3 is TGTGCCAGCAGCTTGCGGCCCACTGGGAACAAAAACATTCAGTACTTC. Translating it yields CASSLRPTGNKNIQYF.

Regarding this clone: In the same sample, other DNA sequences code for this CDR3. The V gene is TRBV20-1, the J gene TRBJ2-5; D might be TRBD1 (6 bases). Germline-derived CDR1 and CDR2 are DFQATT and SNEGSKA (reference sequence). V lost 6 bases to trimming and J lost 2 bases, with 7 bases between them. The CDR3 contains 11 residues. DNA of the CDR3: TGCAGTGCAACAGGGCAAGAGACCCAGTACTTC. It specifies CSATGQETQYF.

This sequence joins TRBV28 and TRBJ1-2; maybe TRBD1 (6 bases). V was trimmed by 4 bases and J by 4 bases, leaving 16 bases between them. This CDR3 contains 15 residues. Per germline, CDR1 MDHEN and CDR2 SYDVKM. The CDR3 sequence is CASSYPSTGVYGYTF. DNA for the CDR3: TGTGCCAGCAGTTACCCCTCGACAGGCGTCTATGGCTACACCTTC.

The J gene is TRBJ2-1, the V gene TRBV7-2; either TRBD1 or TRBD2 may fit D (5 bases each). This CDR3 is 12 amino acids long. The germline gives CDR1 SGHTA, CDR2 FQGNSA. The V gene lost 0 bases and the J gene lost 10 bases, with 7 bases spanning the gap. The CDR3 nucleotides read TGTGCCAGCAGCTTAGCGGGGACGGAGCAGTTCTTC. Translated: CASSLAGTEQFF.

V gene TRBV29-1 combines with J gene TRBJ2-1; TRBD2 aligns across 11 bases. V gave up 7 bases and J gave up 10 bases; unmatched junction bases: 9. This CDR3 contains 13 residues. Germline-derived CDR1 and CDR2 are SQVTM and ANQGSEA. The CDR3 region has the DNA TGCAGCGGTGATACTAGCGGGAGTGGGGAGCAGTTCTTC. It translates to CSGDTSGSGEQFF.

Notes on this clone: This sample also contains other DNA sequences that code for the same CDR3. The V and J genes are TRBV7-9 and TRBJ1-1, with TRBD1 as a possible D gene (6 bases). Per the germline V gene, CDR1 is SEHNR and CDR2 is FQNEAQ (reference sequence). Trimming cost V 5 bases and J 0 bases, with 10 bases left between them. This CDR3 spans 14 amino acids. CDR3 loop: CASSLGQMNTEAFF. CDR3 DNA: TGTGCCAGCAGCCTAGGACAGATGAACACTGAAGCTTTCTTT.

J is TRBJ2-7 and V is TRBV2; 7 bases align to TRBD1. The CDR3 runs 14 residues. J lost 0 bases, V lost 2 bases, and 1 base had no gene match. Germline V gene lookup returns CDR1 SNHLY and CDR2 FYNNEI. The CDR3 loop is CASSERDSSYEQYF. In DNA form, the CDR3 reads TGTGCCAGCAGTGAAAGGGACAGCTCCTACGAGCAGTACTTC. Looking up the rest from reference TRBV2 and TRBJ2-7 gives the full variable domain: EPEVTQTPSHQVTQMGQEVILRCVPISNHLYFYWYRQILGQKVEFLVSFYNNEISEKSEIFDDQFSVERPDGSNFTLKIRSTKLEDSAMYFCASSERDSSYEQYFGPGTRLTVT.

This chain uses TRBV7-9 with TRBJ2-1; D uncertain. Per the germline V gene, CDR1 is SEHNR and CDR2 is FQNEAQ (reference sequence). The CDR3 covers 15 residues. Trimming took 6 bases from V and 0 from J, leaving 12 bases between them. CDR3 sequence: CASRKGGGSYNEQFF. The CDR3 region has the DNA TGTGCCAGCAGAAAAGGTGGCGGCTCCTACAATGAGCAGTTCTTC.

The chain couples TRBV18 to TRBJ1-6; D gene unclear. The CDR3 runs to 14 residues. V dropped 3 bases and J dropped 9 bases, with 12 bases sitting between them. Germline CDR1 reads KGHSH; CDR2 reads LQKENI. CDR3 bases: TGTGCCAGCTCACCCCCCCTTAACACTTCACCCCTCCACTTT. Translation: CASSPPLNTSPLHF.

The gene calls are TRBV28 and TRBJ2-2; 10 bases fit TRBD2. CDR3 size: 17 residues. J lost 5 bases, V lost 2 bases, and 8 bases had no gene match. Germline assignment: CDR1 MDHEN and CDR2 SYDVKM. As DNA, the CDR3 is TGTGCCAGCAGTTTACTGGCTAGCGGGGGAAGAACCGGGGAGCTGTTTTTT. It yields the protein CASSLLASGGRTGELFF.

CDR3 loop: CAISVGAGGQTDTQYF. Written as DNA, the CDR3 is TGTGCCATCAGTGTTGGAGCGGGGGGGCAGACAGATACGCAGTATTTT. The V and J genes are TRBV10-3 and TRBJ2-3; 10 bases agree with TRBD2. This CDR3 is built from 16 residues. Germline V CDR1 and CDR2: ENHRY, SYGVKD. The V and J ends lost 4 bases and 3 bases, in that order; junction bases with no gene match: 7.

In regard to this clone: Its ends do not fully match the called genes, so a read error is possible. The V and J genes are TRBV28 and TRBJ2-2, with 11 bases fitting TRBD2. The CDR3 sequence is 15 residues long. Germline CDR1 and CDR2: MDHEN and SYDVKM. For the CDR3, the DNA is TGTGCCAGCAGGCGACTAGCGGGAAACACCGGGGAGCTGCTTTTT. It encodes CASRRLAGNTGELLF.